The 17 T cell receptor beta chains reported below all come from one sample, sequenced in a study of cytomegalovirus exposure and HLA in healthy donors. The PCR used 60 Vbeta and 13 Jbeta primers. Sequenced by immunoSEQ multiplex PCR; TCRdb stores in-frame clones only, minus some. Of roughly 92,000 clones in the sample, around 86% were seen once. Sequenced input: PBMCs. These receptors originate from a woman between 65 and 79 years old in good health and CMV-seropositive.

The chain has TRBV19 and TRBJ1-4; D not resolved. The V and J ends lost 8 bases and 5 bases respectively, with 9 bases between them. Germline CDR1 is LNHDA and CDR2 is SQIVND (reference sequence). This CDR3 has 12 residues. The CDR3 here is CASEGINEKLFF. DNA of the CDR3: TGTGCCAGTGAGGGAATCAATGAAAAACTGTTTTTT.

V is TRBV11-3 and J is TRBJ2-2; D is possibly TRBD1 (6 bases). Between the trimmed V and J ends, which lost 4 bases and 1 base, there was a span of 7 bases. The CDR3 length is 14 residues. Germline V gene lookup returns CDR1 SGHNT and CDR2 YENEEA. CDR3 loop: CASSSGQNTGELFF. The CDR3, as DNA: TGTGCCAGCAGCTCGGGACAGAACACCGGGGAGCTGTTTTTT.

The CDR3 protein is CASRRTGAYEQYF. The CDR3 region has the DNA TGTGCCAGCAGGAGGACAGGGGCCTACGAGCAGTACTTC. The chain has TRBV28 and TRBJ2-7; 9 nucleotides agree with TRBD1. Germline V lookup: CDR1 MDHEN, CDR2 SYDVKM. V lost 6 bases to trimming and J lost 2 bases; unmatched junction nucleotides: 2. This CDR3 spans 13 amino acids.

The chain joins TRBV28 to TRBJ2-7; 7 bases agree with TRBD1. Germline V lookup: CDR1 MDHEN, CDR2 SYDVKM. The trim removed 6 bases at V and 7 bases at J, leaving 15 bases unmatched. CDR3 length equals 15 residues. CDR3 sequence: CASSTQRQGVQEQYF. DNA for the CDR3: TGTGCCAGCAGCACCCAGAGACAGGGTGTACAAGAGCAGTACTTC.

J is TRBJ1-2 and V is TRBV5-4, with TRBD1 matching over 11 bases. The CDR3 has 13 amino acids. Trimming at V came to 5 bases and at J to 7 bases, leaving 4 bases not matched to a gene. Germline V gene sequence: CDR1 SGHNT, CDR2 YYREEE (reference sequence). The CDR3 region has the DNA TGTGCCAGCAGTATGGGACAGGGGGTTGGCTACACCTTC. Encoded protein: CASSMGQGVGYTF.

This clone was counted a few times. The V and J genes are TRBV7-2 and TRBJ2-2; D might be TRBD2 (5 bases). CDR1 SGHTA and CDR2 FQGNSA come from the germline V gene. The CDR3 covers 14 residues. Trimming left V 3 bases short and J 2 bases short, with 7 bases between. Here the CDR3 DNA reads TGTGCCAGCAGCTTTCGACTAAACACCGGGGAGCTGTTTTTT. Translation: CASSFRLNTGELFF.

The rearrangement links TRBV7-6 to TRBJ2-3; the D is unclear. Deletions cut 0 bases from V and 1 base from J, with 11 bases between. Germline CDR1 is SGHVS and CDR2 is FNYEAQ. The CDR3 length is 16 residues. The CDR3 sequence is CASSLANGVGTDTQYF. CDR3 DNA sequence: TGTGCCAGCAGCTTAGCGAACGGTGTGGGCACAGATACGCAGTATTTT.

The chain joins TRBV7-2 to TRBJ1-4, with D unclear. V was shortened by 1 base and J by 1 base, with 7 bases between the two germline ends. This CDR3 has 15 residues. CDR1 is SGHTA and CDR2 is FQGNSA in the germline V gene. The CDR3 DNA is TGTGCCAGCAGCTTAGGAGGGCAAACTAATGAAAAACTGTTTTTT. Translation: CASSLGGQTNEKLFF.

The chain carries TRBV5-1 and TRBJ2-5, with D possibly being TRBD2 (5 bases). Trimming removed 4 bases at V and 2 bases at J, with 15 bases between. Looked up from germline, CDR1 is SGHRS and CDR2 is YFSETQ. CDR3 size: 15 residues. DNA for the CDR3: TGCGCCAGCAGCCCCCGGACTGGTAGGCAAGAGACCCAGTACTTC. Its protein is CASSPRTGRQETQYF.

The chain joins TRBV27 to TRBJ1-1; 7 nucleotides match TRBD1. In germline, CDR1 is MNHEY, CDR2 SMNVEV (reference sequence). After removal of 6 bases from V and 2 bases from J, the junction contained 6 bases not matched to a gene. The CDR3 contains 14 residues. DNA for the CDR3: TGTGCCAGCAGAACCGGGACAGTAAACACTGAAGCTTTCTTT. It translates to CASRTGTVNTEAFF.

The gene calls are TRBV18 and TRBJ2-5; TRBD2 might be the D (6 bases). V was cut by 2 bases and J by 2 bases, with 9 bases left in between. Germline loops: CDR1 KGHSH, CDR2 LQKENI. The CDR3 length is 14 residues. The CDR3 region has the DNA TGTGCCAGCTCACCAGCGGGACTGCAAGAGACCCAGTACTTC. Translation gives CASSPAGLQETQYF.

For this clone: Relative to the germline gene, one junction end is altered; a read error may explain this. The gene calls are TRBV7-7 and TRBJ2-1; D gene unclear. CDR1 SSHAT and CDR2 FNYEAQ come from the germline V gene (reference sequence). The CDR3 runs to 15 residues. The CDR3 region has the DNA TGTGCTAGCAGCTTAGGAGTCTCCTCCGGCAATGAGCAGTTCTTC. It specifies CASSLGVSSGNEQFF.

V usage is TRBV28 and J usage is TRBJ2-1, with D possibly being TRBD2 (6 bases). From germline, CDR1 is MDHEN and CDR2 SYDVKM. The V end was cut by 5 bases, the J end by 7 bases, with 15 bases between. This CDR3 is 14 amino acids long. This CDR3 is CASSEPGRGNEQFF. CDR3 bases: TGTGCCAGCAGTGAACCGGGACGGGGGAATGAGCAGTTCTTC.

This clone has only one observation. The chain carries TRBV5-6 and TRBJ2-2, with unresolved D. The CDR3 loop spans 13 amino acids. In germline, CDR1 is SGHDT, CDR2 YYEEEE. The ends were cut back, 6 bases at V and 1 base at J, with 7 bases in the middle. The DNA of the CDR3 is TGTGCCAGCACTACCGAGAACACCGGGGAGCTGTTTTTT. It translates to CASTTENTGELFF.

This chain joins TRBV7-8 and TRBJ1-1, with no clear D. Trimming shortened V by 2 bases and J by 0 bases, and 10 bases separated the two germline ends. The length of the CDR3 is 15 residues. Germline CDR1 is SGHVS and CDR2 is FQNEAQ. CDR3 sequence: CASSLLYRLNTEAFF. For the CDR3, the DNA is TGTGCCAGCAGCTTACTGTACAGACTGAACACTGAAGCTTTCTTT.

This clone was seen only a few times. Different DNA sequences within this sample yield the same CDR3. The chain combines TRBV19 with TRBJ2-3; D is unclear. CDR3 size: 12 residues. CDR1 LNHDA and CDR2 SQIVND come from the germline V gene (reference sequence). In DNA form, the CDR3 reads TGTGGCCCCAAGCTAGACGCGGATACGCAGTATTTT. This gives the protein CGPKLDADTQYF. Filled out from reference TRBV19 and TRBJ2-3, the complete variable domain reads DGGITQSPKYLFRKEGQNVTLSCEQNLNHDAMYWYRQDPGQGLRLIYYSQIVNDFQKGDIAEGYSVSREKKESFPLTVTSAQKNPTAFYLCGPKLDADTQYFGPGTRLTVL.

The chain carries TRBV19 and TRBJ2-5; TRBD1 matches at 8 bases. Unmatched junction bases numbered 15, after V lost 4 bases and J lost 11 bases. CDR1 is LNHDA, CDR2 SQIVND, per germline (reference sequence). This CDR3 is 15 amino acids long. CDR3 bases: TGTGCCAGTAGTAATGTACAGGGGGGATTTGGGGAGCAGTACTTC. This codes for CASSNVQGGFGEQYF.